This T cell receptor (beta chain) was identified in a study of shared clonotypes between healthy human individuals. The CDR3 is 18 amino acids. From germline, CDR1 is MNHEY and CDR2 SMNVEV (reference sequence). V shed 4 bases, J shed 0 bases, and the junction held 6 bases outside the gene matches. Produced via immunoSEQ multiplex PCR; TCRdb's table is partial and in-frame only. Of a few million clones listed, approximately 93% were seen once; the top ten hold approximately 0.4%. The chain is built from TRBV27 and TRBJ2-7; 16 bases fit TRBD2. This receptor was identified in a young man in good health. Some clones in this sample may be carry-over from other donors' samples. Sequencing used naive CD4+ T cells from PBMCs. The subset was: CD45RA+ positively selected. CDR3: CASSSGTSGRARSYEQYF. The CDR3 DNA is TGTGCCAGCAGTTCAGGGACTAGCGGGAGGGCCCGCTCCTACGAGCAGTACTTC.